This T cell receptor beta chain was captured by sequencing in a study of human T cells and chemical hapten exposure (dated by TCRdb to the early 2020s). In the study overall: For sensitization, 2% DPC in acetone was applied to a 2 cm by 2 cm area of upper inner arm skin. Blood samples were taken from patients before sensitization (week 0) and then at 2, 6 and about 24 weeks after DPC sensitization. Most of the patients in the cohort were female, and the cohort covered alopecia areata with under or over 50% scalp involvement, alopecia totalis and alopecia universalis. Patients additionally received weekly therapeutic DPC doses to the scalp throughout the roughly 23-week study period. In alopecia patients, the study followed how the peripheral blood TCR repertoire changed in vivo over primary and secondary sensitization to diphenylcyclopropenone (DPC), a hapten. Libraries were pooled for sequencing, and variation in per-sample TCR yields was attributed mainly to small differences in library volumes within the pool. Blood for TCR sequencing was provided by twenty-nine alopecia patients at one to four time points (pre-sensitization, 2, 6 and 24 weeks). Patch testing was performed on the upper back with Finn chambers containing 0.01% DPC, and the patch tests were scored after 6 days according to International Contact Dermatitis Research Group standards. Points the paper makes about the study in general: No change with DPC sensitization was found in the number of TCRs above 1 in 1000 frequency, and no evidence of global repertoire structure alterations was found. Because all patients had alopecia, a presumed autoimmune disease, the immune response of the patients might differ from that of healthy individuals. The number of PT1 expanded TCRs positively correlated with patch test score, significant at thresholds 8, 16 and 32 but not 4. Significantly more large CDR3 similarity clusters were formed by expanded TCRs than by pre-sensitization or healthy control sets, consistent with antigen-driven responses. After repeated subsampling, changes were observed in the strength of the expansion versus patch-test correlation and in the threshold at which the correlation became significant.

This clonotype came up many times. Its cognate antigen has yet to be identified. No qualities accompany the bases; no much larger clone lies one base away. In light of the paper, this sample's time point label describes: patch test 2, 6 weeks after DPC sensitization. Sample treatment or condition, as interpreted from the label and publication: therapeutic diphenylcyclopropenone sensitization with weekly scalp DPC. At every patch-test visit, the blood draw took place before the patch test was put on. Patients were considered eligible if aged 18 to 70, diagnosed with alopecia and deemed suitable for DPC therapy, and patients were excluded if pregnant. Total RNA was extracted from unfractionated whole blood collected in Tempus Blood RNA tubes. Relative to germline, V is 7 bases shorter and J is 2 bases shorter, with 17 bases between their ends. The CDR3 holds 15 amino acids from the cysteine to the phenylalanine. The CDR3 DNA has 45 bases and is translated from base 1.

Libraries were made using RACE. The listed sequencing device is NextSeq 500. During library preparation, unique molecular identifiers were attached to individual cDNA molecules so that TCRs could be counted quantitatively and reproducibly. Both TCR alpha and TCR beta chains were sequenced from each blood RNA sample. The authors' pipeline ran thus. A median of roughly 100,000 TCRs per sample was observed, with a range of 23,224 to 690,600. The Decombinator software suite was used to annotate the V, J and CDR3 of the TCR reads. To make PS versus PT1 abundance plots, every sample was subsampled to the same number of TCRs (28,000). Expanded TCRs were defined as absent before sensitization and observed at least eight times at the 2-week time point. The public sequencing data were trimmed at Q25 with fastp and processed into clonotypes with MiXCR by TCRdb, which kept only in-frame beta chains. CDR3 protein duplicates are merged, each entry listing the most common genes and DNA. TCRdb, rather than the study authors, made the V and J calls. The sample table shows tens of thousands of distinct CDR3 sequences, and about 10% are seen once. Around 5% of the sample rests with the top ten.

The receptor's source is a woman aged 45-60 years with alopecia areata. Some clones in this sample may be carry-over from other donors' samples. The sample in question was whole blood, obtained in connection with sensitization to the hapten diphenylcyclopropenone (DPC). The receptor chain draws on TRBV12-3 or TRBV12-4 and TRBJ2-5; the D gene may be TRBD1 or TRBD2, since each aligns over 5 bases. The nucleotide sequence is TGTGCCAGCACCAGACCGGGACGGAGACAAGAGACCCAGTACTTC. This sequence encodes CASTRPGRRQETQYF.